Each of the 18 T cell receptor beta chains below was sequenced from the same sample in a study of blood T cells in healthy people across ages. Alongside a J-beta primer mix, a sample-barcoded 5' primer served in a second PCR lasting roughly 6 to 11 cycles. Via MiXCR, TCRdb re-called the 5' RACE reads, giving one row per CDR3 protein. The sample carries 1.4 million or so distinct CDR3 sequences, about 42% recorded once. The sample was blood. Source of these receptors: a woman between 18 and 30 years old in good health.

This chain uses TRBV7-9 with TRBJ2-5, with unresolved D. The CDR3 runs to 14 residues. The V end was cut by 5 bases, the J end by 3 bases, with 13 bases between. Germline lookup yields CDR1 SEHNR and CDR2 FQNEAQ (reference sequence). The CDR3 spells CASSKSLWEETQYF. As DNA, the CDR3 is TGTGCCAGCAGCAAAAGTCTTTGGGAAGAGACCCAGTACTTC. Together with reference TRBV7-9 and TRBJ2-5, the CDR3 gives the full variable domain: DTGVSQNPRHKITKRGQNVTFRCDPISEHNRLYWYRQTLGQGPEFLTYFQNEAQLEKSRLLSDRFSAERPKGSFSTLEIQRTEQGDSAMYLCASSKSLWEETQYFGPGTRLLVL.

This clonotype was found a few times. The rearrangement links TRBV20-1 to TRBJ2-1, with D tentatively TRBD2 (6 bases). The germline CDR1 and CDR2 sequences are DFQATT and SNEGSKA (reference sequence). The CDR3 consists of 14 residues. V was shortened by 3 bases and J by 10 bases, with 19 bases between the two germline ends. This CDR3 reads CSARGDLVVREQFF. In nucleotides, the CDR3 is TGCAGTGCTAGGGGGGACTTGGTGGTCAGAGAGCAGTTCTTC.

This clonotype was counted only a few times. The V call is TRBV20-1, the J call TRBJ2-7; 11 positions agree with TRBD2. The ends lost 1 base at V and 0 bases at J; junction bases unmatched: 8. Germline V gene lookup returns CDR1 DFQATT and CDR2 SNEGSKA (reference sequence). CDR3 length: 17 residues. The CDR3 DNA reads TGCAGTGCTAGAGTATGGCTAGCGGGAGGTAACTCCTACGAGCAGTACTTC. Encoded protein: CSARVWLAGGNSYEQYF.

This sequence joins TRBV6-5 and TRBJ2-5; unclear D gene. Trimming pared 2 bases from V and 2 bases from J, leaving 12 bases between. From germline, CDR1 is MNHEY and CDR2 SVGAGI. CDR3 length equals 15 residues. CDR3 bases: TGTGCCAGCAGTTACCGGCGGCAGTCACAAGAGACCCAGTACTTC. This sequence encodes CASSYRRQSQETQYF.

CDR3 loop: CASSPPVSFSGNTIYF. The CDR3 DNA sequence: TGTGCCAGCTCACCACCCGTCAGCTTCTCTGGAAACACCATATATTTT. The rearrangement uses TRBV18 and TRBJ1-3, with D uncertain. The germline V gene has CDR1 KGHSH and CDR2 LQKENI. V was trimmed by 0 bases and J by 0 bases, leaving 9 bases between them. The CDR3 spans 16 residues.

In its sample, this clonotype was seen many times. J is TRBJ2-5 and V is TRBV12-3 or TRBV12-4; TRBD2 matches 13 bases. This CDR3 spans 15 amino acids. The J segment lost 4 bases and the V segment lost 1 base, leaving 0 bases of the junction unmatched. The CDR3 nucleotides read TGTGCCAGCAGTTTAGGACTAGCGGGGGGAGAGACCCAGTACTTC. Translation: CASSLGLAGGETQYF.

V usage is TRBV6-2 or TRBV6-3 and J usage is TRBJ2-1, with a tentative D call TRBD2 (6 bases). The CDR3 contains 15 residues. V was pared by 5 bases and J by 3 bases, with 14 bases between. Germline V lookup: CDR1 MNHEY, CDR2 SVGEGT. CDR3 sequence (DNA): TGTGCCAGCAGTCTGTCTACGGAGGGCTACAATGAGCAGTTCTTC. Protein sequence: CASSLSTEGYNEQFF.

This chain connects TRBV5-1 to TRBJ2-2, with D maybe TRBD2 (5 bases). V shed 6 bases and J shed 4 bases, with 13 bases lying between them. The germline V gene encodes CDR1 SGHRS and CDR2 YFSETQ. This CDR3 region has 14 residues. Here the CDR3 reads CASTLAGTTGELFF. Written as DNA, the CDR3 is TGCGCCAGCACGCTTGCGGGCACCACCGGGGAGCTGTTTTTT.

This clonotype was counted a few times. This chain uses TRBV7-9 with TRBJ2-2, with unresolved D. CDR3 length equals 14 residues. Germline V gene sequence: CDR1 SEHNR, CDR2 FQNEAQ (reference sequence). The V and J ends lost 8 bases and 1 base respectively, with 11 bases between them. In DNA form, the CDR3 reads TGTGCCAGCGGTTTGCTTCGGAACACCGGGGAGCTGTTTTTT. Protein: CASGLLRNTGELFF.

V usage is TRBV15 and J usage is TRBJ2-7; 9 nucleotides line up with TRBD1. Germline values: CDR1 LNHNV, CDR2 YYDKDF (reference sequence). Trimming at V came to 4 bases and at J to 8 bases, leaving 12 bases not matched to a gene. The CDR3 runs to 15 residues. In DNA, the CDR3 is TGTGCCACCAGCATTGACTTGACAGGGGGGCGAAAGCAGTACTTC. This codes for CATSIDLTGGRKQYF.

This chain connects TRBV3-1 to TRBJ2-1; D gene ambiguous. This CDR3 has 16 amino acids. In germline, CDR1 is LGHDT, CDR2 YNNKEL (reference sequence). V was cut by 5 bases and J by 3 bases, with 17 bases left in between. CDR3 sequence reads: CASSALGSLNYNEQFF. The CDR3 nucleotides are TGTGCCAGCAGCGCACTGGGGTCCCTAAACTACAATGAGCAGTTCTTC.

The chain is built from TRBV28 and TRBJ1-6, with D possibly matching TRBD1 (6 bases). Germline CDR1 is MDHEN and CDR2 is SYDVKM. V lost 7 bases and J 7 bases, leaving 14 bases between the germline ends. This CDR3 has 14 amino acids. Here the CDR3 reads CASKSGGGNSPLHF. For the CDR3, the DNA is TGTGCCAGCAAGTCTGGGGGCGGGAATTCACCCCTCCACTTT.

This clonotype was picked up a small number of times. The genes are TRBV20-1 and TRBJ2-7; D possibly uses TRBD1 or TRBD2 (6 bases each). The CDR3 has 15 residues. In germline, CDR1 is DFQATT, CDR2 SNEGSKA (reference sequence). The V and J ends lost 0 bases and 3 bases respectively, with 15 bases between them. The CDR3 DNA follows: TGCAGTGCTAGAGATCAAGGGGGGCCCGACTACGAGCAGTACTTC. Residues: CSARDQGGPDYEQYF.

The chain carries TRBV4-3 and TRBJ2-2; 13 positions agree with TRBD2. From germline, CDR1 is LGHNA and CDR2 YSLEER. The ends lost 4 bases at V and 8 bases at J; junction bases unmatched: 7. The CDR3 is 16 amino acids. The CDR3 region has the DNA TGCGCCAGCAGCCCCGGACTAGCGGGAGTTTCGGGGGAGCTGTTTTTT. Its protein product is CASSPGLAGVSGELFF.

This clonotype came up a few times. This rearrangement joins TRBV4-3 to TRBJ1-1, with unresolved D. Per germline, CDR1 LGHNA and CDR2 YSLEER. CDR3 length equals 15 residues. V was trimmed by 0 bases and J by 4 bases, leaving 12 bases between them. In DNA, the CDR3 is TGCGCCAGCAGCCAAGAGAGTCAAGGGTTCACTGAAGCTTTCTTT. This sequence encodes CASSQESQGFTEAFF.

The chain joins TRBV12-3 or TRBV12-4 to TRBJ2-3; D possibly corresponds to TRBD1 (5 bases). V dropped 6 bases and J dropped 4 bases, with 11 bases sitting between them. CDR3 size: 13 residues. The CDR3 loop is CASSGRAADTQYF. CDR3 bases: TGTGCCAGCAGCGGCAGGGCAGCAGATACGCAGTATTTT.

Written as DNA, the CDR3 is TGCAGTGCTAGAGGATTAAACAGGAATTATGGCTACACCTTC. This encodes CSARGLNRNYGYTF. V gene TRBV20-1 combines with J gene TRBJ1-2; possible D gene TRBD1, 5 bases. V was pared by 1 base and J by 5 bases, with 14 bases between. This CDR3 contains 14 residues. Germline values: CDR1 DFQATT, CDR2 SNEGSKA (reference sequence).

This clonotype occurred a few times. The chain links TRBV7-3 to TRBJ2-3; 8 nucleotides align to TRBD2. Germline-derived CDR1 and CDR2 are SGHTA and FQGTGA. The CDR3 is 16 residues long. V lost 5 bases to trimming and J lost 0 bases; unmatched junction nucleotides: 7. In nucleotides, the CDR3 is TGTGCCAGCAGCCAGATAGCGGGACCTAGCACAGATACGCAGTATTTT. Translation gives CASSQIAGPSTDTQYF. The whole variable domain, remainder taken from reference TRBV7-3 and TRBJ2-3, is GAGVSQTPSNKVTEKGKYVELRCDPISGHTALYWYRQSLGQGPEFLIYFQGTGAADDSGLPNDRFFAVRPEGSVSTLKIQRTERGDSAVYLCASSQIAGPSTDTQYFGPGTRLTVL.